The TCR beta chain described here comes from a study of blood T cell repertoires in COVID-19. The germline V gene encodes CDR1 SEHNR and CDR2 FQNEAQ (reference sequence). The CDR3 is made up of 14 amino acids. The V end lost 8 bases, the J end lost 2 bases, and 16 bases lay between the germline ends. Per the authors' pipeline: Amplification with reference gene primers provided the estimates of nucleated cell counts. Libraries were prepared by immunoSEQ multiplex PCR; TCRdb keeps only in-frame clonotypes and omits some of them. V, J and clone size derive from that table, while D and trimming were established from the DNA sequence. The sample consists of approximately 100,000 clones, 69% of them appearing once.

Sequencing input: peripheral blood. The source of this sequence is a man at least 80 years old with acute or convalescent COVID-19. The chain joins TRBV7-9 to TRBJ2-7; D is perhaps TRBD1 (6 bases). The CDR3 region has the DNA TGTGCCAGCTCTTCTCCAGGGGCCCCCTACGAGCAGTACTTC. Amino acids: CASSSPGAPYEQYF.